Following are 31 T cell receptor beta chains from one sample sequenced in a study of cytotoxic CD8 clonotypes in ibrutinib-treated CLL. Here immunoSEQ multiplex PCR was the method, and the copy in TCRdb shows in-frame clones only, minus some. The table records about 68,000 clones, 75% to 85% of them present only once. Here the sequenced sample was PBMCs, taken at disease progression, from a patient treated with ibrutinib. The receptors shown here come from a human donor with chronic lymphocytic leukemia.

The chain carries TRBV9 and TRBJ1-2; 11 nucleotides line up with TRBD1. The V segment lost 2 bases and the J segment 7 bases; nucleotides outside the gene matches: 4. This CDR3 spans 14 amino acids. CDR1 SGDLS and CDR2 YYNGEE come from the germline V gene. The CDR3 loop is CASSVEGQGAGYTF. Here the CDR3 DNA reads TGTGCCAGCAGCGTGGAAGGACAGGGGGCTGGCTACACCTTC. Drawing the rest from reference TRBV9 and TRBJ1-2, the complete variable domain is DSGVTQTPKHLITATGQRVTLRCSPRSGDLSVYWYQQSLDQGLQFLIQYYNGEERAKGNILERFSAQQFPDLHSELNLSSLELGDSALYFCASSVEGQGAGYTFGSGTRLTVV.

V is TRBV7-6 and J is TRBJ2-2, with D unresolved. Looked up from germline, CDR1 is SGHVS and CDR2 is FNYEAQ. V dropped 1 base and J dropped 6 bases, with 15 bases sitting between them. This CDR3 spans 16 amino acids. Here the CDR3 DNA reads TGTGCCAGCAGCTTAGGAGCCTTAGGTTTTGCCGGGGAGCTGTTTTTT. It yields the protein CASSLGALGFAGELFF. Complete variable domain (other parts from reference TRBV7-6 and TRBJ2-2): GAGVSQSPRYKVTKRGQDVALRCDPISGHVSLYWYRQALGQGPEFLTYFNYEAQQDKSGLPNDRFSAERPEGSISTLTIQRTEQRDSAMYRCASSLGALGFAGELFFGEGSRLTVL.

CDR3 bases: TGTGCGGGACAGACGGTAGGCACTGAAGCTTTCTTT. It translates to CAGQTVGTEAFF. V usage is TRBV5-6 and J usage is TRBJ1-1; 7 bases fit TRBD1. CDR1 SGHDT and CDR2 YYEEEE come from the germline V gene. CDR3 length: 12 residues.

V and J are TRBV7-9 and TRBJ1-1; TRBD1 matches 9 bases. Germline V gene data show CDR1 as SEHNR and CDR2 as FQNEAQ (reference sequence). The CDR3 has 12 residues. Unmatched junction bases numbered 3, after V lost 3 bases and J lost 10 bases. CDR3 sequence reads: CASSFRQGGAFF. The CDR3 DNA reads TGTGCCAGCAGCTTCCGACAGGGGGGAGCTTTCTTT.

V usage is TRBV27 and J usage is TRBJ2-1; the match to TRBD2 covers 7 bases. Per the germline V gene, CDR1 is MNHEY and CDR2 is SMNVEV (reference sequence). J lost 4 bases, V lost 2 bases, and 14 bases had no gene match. CDR3 length: 18 amino acids. The CDR3 sequence is CASSLNGRGLGGYNEQFF. The DNA for the CDR3 is TGTGCCAGCAGTTTAAATGGCCGCGGACTAGGTGGGTACAATGAGCAGTTCTTC.

The chain combines TRBV5-1 with TRBJ2-1, with 8 positions matching TRBD2. Germline assignment: CDR1 SGHRS and CDR2 YFSETQ. This CDR3 is 14 amino acids long. The junction had 8 bases not matched to a gene; V was cut back by 4 bases and J by 8 bases. DNA of the CDR3: TGCGCCAGCAGCGGTAGACTAGCGAACGATGAGCAGTTCTTC. This codes for CASSGRLANDEQFF.

The rearrangement uses TRBV29-1 and TRBJ2-3, with 12 bases identical to TRBD1. Germline-derived CDR1 and CDR2 are SQVTM and ANQGSEA. The J segment lost 5 bases and the V segment lost 3 bases, leaving 6 bases of the junction unmatched. There are 15 residues in the CDR3. CDR3 DNA: TGCAGCGTTGAGGGGGACAGGGGGCGCTTAGATACGCAGTATTTT. This sequence encodes CSVEGDRGRLDTQYF.

The chain carries TRBV5-4 and TRBJ1-6, with D perhaps matching TRBD1 (6 bases). There are 15 residues in the CDR3. Between the trimmed V and J ends, which lost 4 bases and 4 bases, there was a span of 12 bases. Per the germline V gene, CDR1 is SGHNT and CDR2 is YYREEE (reference sequence). CDR3 DNA sequence: TGTGCCAGCAGCGCCCGGGACAAATATAATTCACCCCTCCACTTT. The encoded protein is CASSARDKYNSPLHF.

V usage is TRBV6-5 and J usage is TRBJ1-2; D is perhaps TRBD1 (5 bases). CDR1 and CDR2 (germline): MNHEY, SVGAGI. The CDR3 sequence is 13 residues long. The germline V and J ends were trimmed by 2 bases and 8 bases, with 12 bases remaining between them. CDR3 in amino acids: CASSYRGTSGYTF. The CDR3 DNA follows: TGTGCCAGCAGTTACAGGGGAACCAGCGGCTACACCTTC.

V gene TRBV5-1 combines with J gene TRBJ2-7; the match to TRBD1 covers 12 bases. Germline CDR1 reads SGHRS; CDR2 reads YFSETQ. The CDR3 totals 16 residues. The J segment lost 0 bases and the V segment lost 2 bases, leaving 3 bases of the junction unmatched. The CDR3 DNA follows: TGCGCCAGCAGCTTAGGGACAGGGGGCTTCTCCTACGAGCAGTACTTC. Its translation: CASSLGTGGFSYEQYF.

This chain links TRBV9 with TRBJ2-1, with D unclear. Trimming took 3 bases from V and 2 from J, leaving 12 bases between them. Germline V gene data show CDR1 as SGDLS and CDR2 as YYNGEE. This CDR3 has 15 amino acids. The CDR3 DNA is TGTGCCAGCAGCGCGGTCGGTCGCCCCTACAATGAGCAGTTCTTC. Amino acids: CASSAVGRPYNEQFF.

V is TRBV11-3 and J is TRBJ2-7, with 11 bases that match TRBD1. Germline CDR1 is SGHNT and CDR2 is YENEEA. V dropped 4 bases and J dropped 5; count of bases not matched to a gene: 1. The CDR3 spans 13 residues. CDR3 DNA: TGTGCCAGCAGCTCGGGACAGGGGGACGAGCAGTACTTC. This codes for CASSSGQGDEQYF.

This clone occurred a few times. The chain employs TRBV19 and TRBJ2-7, with D possibly TRBD1 on 5 matching bases. V was clipped by 5 bases and J by 6 bases, with 11 bases between them. Germline assignment: CDR1 LNHDA and CDR2 SQIVND (reference sequence). CDR3 length: 12 amino acids. DNA for the CDR3: TGTGCCAGTAGTCCAGGGATCCGCGAGCAGTACTTC. It encodes CASSPGIREQYF.

The V gene is TRBV27, the J gene TRBJ2-2; no reliable D call. Trimming left V 7 bases short and J 4 bases short, with 22 bases between. The CDR3 extends over 17 amino acids. Per germline, CDR1 MNHEY and CDR2 SMNVEV (reference sequence). This CDR3 reads CASTPRWAGVRTGELFF. CDR3 bases: TGTGCCAGCACCCCTCGCTGGGCTGGAGTTCGCACCGGGGAGCTGTTTTTT.

The J gene is TRBJ1-4, the V gene TRBV4-1; no reliable D call. This CDR3 has 15 amino acids. Per germline, CDR1 MGHRA and CDR2 YSYEKL. Trimming removed 0 bases at V and 6 bases at J, with 11 bases between. The CDR3 sequence: CASSQEGGGYEKLFF. CDR3 DNA: TGCGCCAGCAGCCAAGAGGGTGGAGGTTATGAAAAACTGTTTTTT.

The table lists this clone with a count of one. The CDR3 reads CASSERGDMNTEAFF. DNA of the CDR3: TGTGCCAGCAGTGAAAGGGGGGACATGAACACTGAAGCTTTCTTT. This chain joins TRBV6-1 and TRBJ1-1, with D possibly being TRBD1 (6 bases). V was trimmed by 2 bases and J by 0 bases, leaving 10 bases between them. The CDR3 is 15 amino acids. From germline, CDR1 is MNHNS and CDR2 SASEGT.

The genes are TRBV12-2 and TRBJ1-2. TRBV12-2 is described as a pseudogene. The CDR3 is made up of 12 amino acids. CDR3 residues: CASRLEGGGYTF. For the CDR3, the DNA is TGTGCAAGTCGCTTAGAGGGGGGCGGCTACACCTTC.

The rearrangement joins TRBV20-1 to TRBJ2-3, with D unresolved. V dropped 6 bases and J dropped 0 bases, with 1 base sitting between them. The CDR3 sequence is 10 residues long. Germline assignment: CDR1 DFQATT and CDR2 SNEGSKA (reference sequence). The CDR3 spells CSASTDTQYF. In nucleotides, the CDR3 is TGCAGTGCCAGCACAGATACGCAGTATTTT.

The chain links TRBV7-3 to TRBJ2-3, with 11 positions matching TRBD2. The CDR3 extends over 15 amino acids. The V segment lost 2 bases and the J segment 3 bases; nucleotides outside the gene matches: 1. Looked up from germline, CDR1 is SGHTA and CDR2 is FQGTGA. CDR3 nucleotides: TGTGCCAGCAGCTTATGGACTAGCGGGACAGATACGCAGTATTTT. Translated: CASSLWTSGTDTQYF.

Only a few counts were recorded for this clone. The genes are TRBV30 and TRBJ1-2; D uncertain. Looked up from germline, CDR1 is GTSNPN and CDR2 is SVGIG (reference sequence). Between the trimmed V and J ends, which lost 2 bases and 4 bases, there was a span of 11 bases. This CDR3 has 13 amino acids. CDR3 protein: CAWSSFGIYGYTF. CDR3 coding DNA: TGTGCCTGGAGTTCATTTGGGATCTATGGCTACACCTTC.

The V gene is TRBV11-2, the J gene TRBJ2-7; TRBD2 agrees at 8 bases. The CDR3 is 16 amino acids. Germline CDR1 SGHAT, CDR2 FQNNGV. V was clipped by 1 base and J by 9 bases; unmatched bases: 14. CDR3 protein: CASSLGWPSGPRGQYF. The CDR3, as DNA: TGTGCCAGCAGCTTAGGGTGGCCTAGCGGGCCCAGGGGGCAGTACTTC.

The rearrangement uses TRBV10-3 and TRBJ2-2; 10 bases are a match to TRBD2. V trimming: 3 bases; J trimming: 6 bases; junction bases outside the gene matches: 4. The germline CDR1 and CDR2 sequences are ENHRY and SYGVKD. CDR3 length equals 15 residues. CDR3 DNA: TGTGCCATCAGTGAACTAGCGGGGATTGCCGGGGAGCTGTTTTTT. Translation gives CAISELAGIAGELFF.

Worth noting for this clone: This likely comes from a read error, as the CDR3 has no conserved phenylalanine or tryptophan at its end. Because the CDR3's place on the DNA is in doubt, the DNA is left out and the CDR3 is given as listed by TCRdb. The chain has TRBV30 and TRBJ1-2; the table gives TRBD1 as D, unverified against the DNA. Ends included, the CDR3 has 9 residues. The germline V gene encodes CDR1 GTSNPN and CDR2 SVGIG (reference sequence). CDR3 amino acids: CAWTLNREI.

The chain links TRBV14 to TRBJ1-4; D is unclear. The V end was cut by 4 bases, the J end by 8 bases, with 17 bases between. Germline CDR1 and CDR2: SGHDN and FVKESK. This CDR3 has 15 amino acids. The CDR3 here is CASSPSRLLREKLFF. The DNA of the CDR3 is TGTGCCAGCAGCCCCAGCCGTCTATTGCGGGAAAAACTGTTTTTT. Variable domain in full (rest from reference TRBV14 and TRBJ1-4): EAGVTQFPSHSVIEKGQTVTLRCDPISGHDNLYWYRRVMGKEIKFLLHFVKESKQDESGMPNNRFLAERTGGTYSTLKVQPAELEDSGVYFCASSPSRLLREKLFFGSGTQLSVL.

The rearrangement links TRBV2 to TRBJ1-2; D is uncertain. The V and J ends lost 3 bases and 8 bases respectively, with 10 bases between them. This CDR3 comprises 12 residues. CDR1 and CDR2 from the germline V gene are SNHLY and FYNNEI. CDR3 DNA: TGTGCCAGCAGTGATCCCGCCGGGGGCTACACCTTC. It is translated as CASSDPAGGYTF.

The V gene is TRBV29-1, the J gene TRBJ2-5; the D is unclear. Trimming took off 4 bases at V and 3 bases at J, with 18 bases between the two ends. This CDR3 has 15 amino acids. Germline V gives CDR1 SQVTM, CDR2 ANQGSEA. The CDR3 nucleotides read TGCAGCGTTGCCCGCCTAGGGATGGTAAAAGAGACCCAGTACTTC. Its translation is CSVARLGMVKETQYF.

The genes are TRBV6-1 and TRBJ2-3; no definite D call. CDR1 MNHNS and CDR2 SASEGT come from the germline V gene. The V and J ends lost 2 bases and 0 bases respectively, with 9 bases between them. The CDR3 is 15 residues long. CDR3: CASSEMVISTDTQYF. The DNA of the CDR3 is TGTGCCAGCAGTGAAATGGTGATTAGCACAGATACGCAGTATTTT.

This clone appeared many times. The chain has TRBV13 and TRBJ1-2; D possibly corresponds to TRBD1 (5 bases). Between the trimmed V and J ends, which lost 5 bases and 3 bases, there was a span of 16 bases. Germline loops: CDR1 PRHDT, CDR2 FYEKMQ (reference sequence). The length of the CDR3 is 15 residues. For the CDR3, the DNA is TGTGCCAGCAGCAACAGCCGGGGGGACGACTATGGCTACACCTTC. Amino acid sequence: CASSNSRGDDYGYTF.

This chain joins TRBV6-5 and TRBJ2-7, with TRBD1 as a possible D gene (6 bases). The CDR3 has 16 residues. CDR1 and CDR2 from the germline V gene are MNHEY and SVGAGI. V was pared by 4 bases and J by 0 bases, with 16 bases between. The DNA for the CDR3 is TGTGCCAGCAGTTCACGCCGACAGGCCCTCTCCTACGAGCAGTACTTC. Its protein product is CASSSRRQALSYEQYF.

The chain combines TRBV2 with TRBJ2-3; 13 nucleotides agree with TRBD2. The ends lost 6 bases at V and 3 bases at J; junction bases unmatched: 6. This CDR3 is built from 16 residues. Germline values: CDR1 SNHLY, CDR2 FYNNEI. In DNA, the CDR3 is TGTGCCAGCAGGAGACTAGCGGGGGGTAGGACAGATACGCAGTATTTT. Protein product: CASRRLAGGRTDTQYF. Full variable domain (rest looked up from reference TRBV2 and TRBJ2-3): EPEVTQTPSHQVTQMGQEVILRCVPISNHLYFYWYRQILGQKVEFLVSFYNNEISEKSEIFDDQFSVERPDGSNFTLKIRSTKLEDSAMYFCASRRLAGGRTDTQYFGPGTRLTVL.

This clone ranks as medium-sized. This CDR3 reads CATSGGTGTSLYF. DNA of the CDR3: TGTGCCACCAGCGGAGGAACCGGGACTAGTCTGTATTTT. This chain joins TRBV15 and TRBJ2-3; 8 positions match TRBD2. This CDR3 region has 13 residues. Germline CDR1 reads LNHNV; CDR2 reads YYDKDF (reference sequence). V trimming: 5 bases; J trimming: 14 bases; junction bases outside the gene matches: 12.